This entry lists 24 T cell receptor beta chains sequenced from one sample in a study of T cell repertoires in ileal Crohn's disease. The repertoire was sequenced with immunoSEQ multiplex PCR; TCRdb's copy has only in-frame clones and lacks some. This sample has about 4,500 clones, with nearly 85% found just once. Time point described: neoterminal ileum biopsy at postoperative endoscopy, about 6 months after surgery. Sequencing was performed on ileal tissue. Receptors were obtained from an adult with Crohn's disease.

Written as DNA, the CDR3 is TGTGCCATCAGTGACTCGACAGGGAACACTGAAGCTTTCTTT. Amino acids: CAISDSTGNTEAFF. This chain connects TRBV10-3 to TRBJ1-1; D might be TRBD1 (6 bases). The CDR3 extends over 14 amino acids. Trimming removed 3 bases from V and 1 base from J, with 9 bases in between. The V gene's germline CDR1 is ENHRY and CDR2 SYGVKD.

The chain couples TRBV5-5 to TRBJ2-2; 7 nucleotides line up with TRBD1. CDR1 and CDR2 from the germline V gene are SGHKS and YYEKEE (reference sequence). The CDR3 has 17 amino acids. V was pared by 3 bases and J by 6 bases, with 14 bases of the junction left unmatched. CDR3 sequence (DNA): TGTGCCAGCAGCTCCCAAGGTAAGGGGGCGCAAGCCGGGGAGCTGTTTTTT. As protein: CASSSQGKGAQAGELFF.

The V gene is TRBV14, the J gene TRBJ1-2; 8 bases line up with TRBD1. V gave up 4 bases and J gave up 0 bases; unmatched junction bases: 7. The CDR3 is made up of 16 amino acids. CDR1 and CDR2 from the germline V gene are SGHDN and FVKESK. This CDR3 reads CASSLRTGITNYGYTF. The DNA for the CDR3 is TGTGCCAGCAGCCTCCGGACAGGGATAACTAACTATGGCTACACCTTC.

The rearrangement uses TRBV11-2 and TRBJ1-1; D is unclear. Trimming took off 1 base at V and 0 bases at J, with 12 bases between the two ends. The length of the CDR3 is 16 residues. The germline V gene has CDR1 SGHAT and CDR2 FQNNGV. The DNA of the CDR3 is TGTGCCAGCAGCTTAGTGGGCGGTGAGATGAACACTGAAGCTTTCTTT. It yields the protein CASSLVGGEMNTEAFF. Complete variable domain (other parts from reference TRBV11-2 and TRBJ1-1): EAGVAQSPRYKIIEKRQSVAFWCNPISGHATLYWYQQILGQGPKLLIQFQNNGVVDDSQLPKDRFSAERLKGVDSTLKIQPAKLEDSAVYLCASSLVGGEMNTEAFFGQGTRLTVV.

This clone was seen a few times. The genes are TRBV2 and TRBJ1-2, with D unclear. Germline V lookup: CDR1 SNHLY, CDR2 FYNNEI. CDR3 length: 14 residues. V was shortened by 4 bases and J by 0 bases, with 9 bases between the two germline ends. CDR3 sequence reads: CASSGPGTNYGYTF. In DNA form, the CDR3 reads TGTGCCAGCAGTGGGCCAGGAACTAACTATGGCTACACCTTC.

CDR3 sequence reads: CASSEDAGSTDTQYF. The CDR3 nucleotides are TGTGCCAGCAGTGAAGATGCGGGGAGCACAGATACGCAGTATTTT. The V gene is TRBV6-1, the J gene TRBJ2-3; D possibly corresponds to TRBD2 (6 bases). Trimming removed 1 base from V and 0 bases from J, with 8 bases in between. Germline V CDR1 and CDR2: MNHNS, SASEGT. The CDR3 sequence is 15 residues long.

The chain employs TRBV30 and TRBJ2-1; D is undetermined. With 0 bases removed from V and 7 bases from J, the gap between germline ends came to 13 bases. The CDR3 is 14 amino acids. Germline CDR1 and CDR2: GTSNPN and SVGIG (reference sequence). The CDR3 reads CAWSVSYGPNEQFF. The CDR3 region has the DNA TGTGCCTGGAGTGTATCCTACGGTCCAAATGAGCAGTTCTTC.

The rearrangement uses TRBV5-1 and TRBJ2-2; 14 bases are shared with TRBD2. Losses at the gene ends were 0 bases for V and 4 bases for J; bases not matched to a gene: 17. CDR1 is SGHRS, CDR2 YFSETQ, per germline. The CDR3 consists of 22 residues. CDR3 residues: CASSLGQVRGLAGEESTGELFF. DNA for the CDR3: TGCGCCAGCAGCTTGGGCCAAGTTAGGGGACTAGCGGGAGAAGAGAGCACCGGGGAGCTGTTTTTT.

This clone has just a few counts. The gene calls are TRBV9 and TRBJ2-7; the D is unclear. Germline-derived CDR1 and CDR2 are SGDLS and YYNGEE. Trimming pared 0 bases from V and 4 bases from J, leaving 5 bases between. The CDR3 totals 12 residues. The CDR3 is CASSVGGYEQYF. The CDR3 DNA is TGTGCCAGCAGCGTAGGTGGTTACGAGCAGTACTTC. Complete variable domain (other parts from reference TRBV9 and TRBJ2-7): DSGVTQTPKHLITATGQRVTLRCSPRSGDLSVYWYQQSLDQGLQFLIQYYNGEERAKGNILERFSAQQFPDLHSELNLSSLELGDSALYFCASSVGGYEQYFGPGTRLTVT.

The V and J genes are TRBV29-1 and TRBJ2-6; D is possibly TRBD1 (6 bases). The V gene's germline CDR1 is SQVTM and CDR2 ANQGSEA. The CDR3 contains 17 residues. The V and J ends lost 4 bases and 0 bases respectively, with 16 bases between them. The CDR3 DNA reads as TGCAGCGTTGGCCCGGACAGTTCCCCCTCTGGGGCCAACGTCCTGACTTTC. Its protein is CSVGPDSSPSGANVLTF.

This clone was picked up one time. This chain connects TRBV4-2 to TRBJ2-5; 12 bases agree with TRBD1. Looked up from germline, CDR1 is LGHNA and CDR2 is YNFKEQ. The CDR3 runs to 15 residues. Trimming removed 1 base from V and 4 bases from J; junction bases left unmatched: 1. The CDR3 DNA follows: TGTGCCAGCAGCCAAGGGGGACAGGGGGCAGAGACCCAGTACTTC. Translating gives CASSQGGQGAETQYF.

The rearrangement uses TRBV5-1 and TRBJ1-4, with 7 bases lining up with TRBD1. Germline V lookup: CDR1 SGHRS, CDR2 YFSETQ. The V and J ends lost 0 bases and 6 bases, in that order; junction bases with no gene match: 8. The CDR3 runs to 16 residues. The CDR3 spells CASSLGQGQLYEKLFF. The CDR3 nucleotides are TGCGCCAGCAGCTTGGGACAGGGACAGCTTTATGAAAAACTGTTTTTT.

The rearrangement joins TRBV18 to TRBJ1-1; D not certain. The CDR3 totals 15 residues. V lost 0 bases, J lost 1 base, and 9 bases lay in between. CDR1 is KGHSH, CDR2 LQKENI, per germline. The CDR3 is CASSPPSTSNTEAFF. Here the CDR3 DNA reads TGTGCCAGCTCACCACCTAGTACGTCGAACACTGAAGCTTTCTTT.

The chain couples TRBV19 to TRBJ2-4; TRBD1 aligns across 11 bases. Losses at the gene ends were 10 bases for V and 0 bases for J; bases not matched to a gene: 5. From germline, CDR1 is LNHDA and CDR2 SQIVND (reference sequence). The CDR3 consists of 15 residues. The CDR3 DNA is TGTGCCACCATGGACAGGGGGCAAGCCAAAAACATTCAGTACTTC. Its protein product is CATMDRGQAKNIQYF.

The table lists this clone with a few counts. The V and J genes are TRBV23-1 and TRBJ2-7; TRBD1 aligns across 9 bases. TRBV23-1 is flagged as an ORF with uncertain function. The V segment lost 4 bases and the J segment 4 bases; nucleotides outside the gene matches: 5. The CDR3 sequence is 14 residues long. CDR3 sequence reads: CASSPRQGGYEQYF. CDR3 DNA sequence: TGCGCCAGCAGTCCCAGACAGGGGGGTTACGAGCAGTACTTC.

This chain joins TRBV21-1 and TRBJ1-5; TRBD1, the table's D call, was not compared with the DNA. TRBV21-1 is a recognized pseudogene. The CDR3 totals 18 residues. CDR3 sequence reads: CASSYSGTGVGSNQPQHF. The CDR3 DNA reads as TGTGCCAGCAGTTACTCCGGGACAGGGGTCGGCAGCAATCAGCCCCAGCATTTT.

The rearrangement uses TRBV19 and TRBJ1-5; D uncertain. The CDR3 sequence is 15 residues long. Trimming pared 6 bases from V and 0 bases from J, leaving 12 bases between. In germline, CDR1 is LNHDA, CDR2 SQIVND (reference sequence). This CDR3 is CASSALSYSNQPQHF. Written as DNA, the CDR3 is TGTGCCAGTAGCGCCCTTAGTTATAGCAATCAGCCCCAGCATTTT.

CDR3 DNA sequence: TGCAGCGTCCTTCAAACCTCCTACGAGCAGTACTTC. Translating gives CSVLQTSYEQYF. V is TRBV29-1 and J is TRBJ2-7; D gene uncertain. The CDR3 length is 12 residues. The V end was cut by 6 bases, the J end by 0 bases, with 9 bases between. Germline V gene sequence: CDR1 SQVTM, CDR2 ANQGSEA.

V and J are TRBV4-3 and TRBJ2-3, with 14 bases aligning to TRBD2. The CDR3 extends over 18 amino acids. CDR1 LGHNA and CDR2 YSLEER come from the germline V gene. V shed 1 base and J 5 bases; nucleotides not matched to a gene: 8. The CDR3 region has the DNA TGCGCCAGCAGCCAAGGGGTGTCTGGACTAGCGGGAGGAGATACGCAGTATTTT. It encodes CASSQGVSGLAGGDTQYF.

J is TRBJ1-2 and V is TRBV5-8; 8 positions agree with TRBD1. V was clipped by 4 bases and J by 8 bases; unmatched bases: 10. This CDR3 has 14 amino acids. Per germline, CDR1 SGHTS and CDR2 YDEGEE. The CDR3 here is CASSRTGQVSGYTF. CDR3 DNA: TGTGCCAGCAGCCGGACAGGGCAGGTTAGCGGCTACACCTTC.

This clone appeared a single time. The chain couples TRBV28 to TRBJ1-1, with TRBD1 matching over 7 bases. CDR3 length: 14 amino acids. Germline lookup yields CDR1 MDHEN and CDR2 SYDVKM. The V segment lost 8 bases and the J segment 5 bases; nucleotides outside the gene matches: 11. This CDR3 is CASGPKGASTEAFF. The CDR3 DNA reads TGTGCCAGCGGCCCGAAGGGGGCTTCGACTGAAGCTTTCTTT.

The V and J genes are TRBV19 and TRBJ1-5, with D tentatively TRBD1 (6 bases). V was trimmed by 5 bases and J by 1 base, leaving 15 bases between them. The CDR3 extends over 16 amino acids. Germline V gene data show CDR1 as LNHDA and CDR2 as SQIVND (reference sequence). The CDR3 spells CASSAEGGGSNQPQHF. The CDR3 DNA reads TGTGCCAGTAGTGCGGAGGGAGGGGGGAGCAATCAGCCCCAGCATTTT. Drawing the rest from reference TRBV19 and TRBJ1-5, the complete variable domain is DGGITQSPKYLFRKEGQNVTLSCEQNLNHDAMYWYRQDPGQGLRLIYYSQIVNDFQKGDIAEGYSVSREKKESFPLTVTSAQKNPTAFYLCASSAEGGGSNQPQHFGDGTRLSIL.

The CDR3 reads CASSLAGGVYNEQFF. For the CDR3, the DNA is TGTGCCAGTAGTCTAGCGGGAGGGGTCTACAATGAGCAGTTCTTC. The rearrangement links TRBV19 to TRBJ2-1, with 12 positions matching TRBD2. V shed 5 bases and J 3 bases; nucleotides not matched to a gene: 2. The CDR3 is 15 amino acids. From germline, CDR1 is LNHDA and CDR2 SQIVND (reference sequence).

The chain uses TRBV19 and TRBJ2-2; D gene uncertain. Germline V gene sequence: CDR1 LNHDA, CDR2 SQIVND (reference sequence). V was shortened by 3 bases and J by 3 bases, with 11 bases between the two germline ends. The CDR3 extends over 15 amino acids. CDR3 residues: CASSIVGLDTGELFF. CDR3 bases: TGTGCCAGTAGTATTGTAGGGCTGGACACCGGGGAGCTGTTTTTT. Full variable domain (outside the CDR3, taken from reference TRBV19 and TRBJ2-2): DGGITQSPKYLFRKEGQNVTLSCEQNLNHDAMYWYRQDPGQGLRLIYYSQIVNDFQKGDIAEGYSVSREKKESFPLTVTSAQKNPTAFYLCASSIVGLDTGELFFGEGSRLTVL.